One sample yielded the 25 T cell receptor beta chains listed below, sequenced in a study of siplizumab effects on memory and regulatory T cells. Data came from immunoSEQ multiplex PCR; TCRdb stores just in-frame clones and leaves some out. This table holds more than 85,000 clones, about 90% found once. The sample taken for sequencing was Tregs sorted from blood. The receptors were gathered from a human donor in good health.

This CDR3 reads CASSSLLAGVSDTQYF. CDR3 nucleotide sequence: TGCGCCAGCAGCTCCTTGCTAGCGGGAGTTTCAGATACGCAGTATTTT. V and J are TRBV5-1 and TRBJ2-3, with 10 bases matching TRBD2. CDR3 length: 16 residues. Germline V CDR1 and CDR2: SGHRS, YFSETQ. Trimming at V came to 3 bases and at J to 4 bases, leaving 8 bases not matched to a gene.

The chain joins TRBV27 to TRBJ1-4; 9 nucleotides match TRBD1. V shed 4 bases and J 4 bases; nucleotides not matched to a gene: 4. This CDR3 has 15 residues. Germline V CDR1 and CDR2: MNHEY, SMNVEV (reference sequence). CDR3 bases: TGTGCCAGCAGTTGGGACAGGGCCGGTAATGAAAAACTGTTTTTT. It translates to CASSWDRAGNEKLFF.

The chain carries TRBV6-6 and TRBJ1-4, with a weak D call TRBD1 (6 bases). CDR3 size: 15 residues. V was trimmed by 4 bases and J by 4 bases, leaving 13 bases between them. CDR1 is MNHNY and CDR2 is SVGAGI in the germline V gene (reference sequence). The CDR3 is CASSSTGRINEKLFF. The CDR3, as DNA: TGTGCCAGCAGTTCCACAGGGCGCATTAATGAAAAACTGTTTTTT.

The count of this clone is one. J is TRBJ2-7 and V is TRBV6-1; D gene ambiguous. Germline lookup yields CDR1 MNHNS and CDR2 SASEGT. The V end was cut by 0 bases, the J end by 2 bases, with 11 bases between. The CDR3 has 15 amino acids. The CDR3 here is CASSEARPEPYEQYF. CDR3 DNA: TGTGCCAGCAGTGAAGCGAGGCCAGAACCCTACGAGCAGTACTTC.

As for this clone: Compared with germline, one end of the junction differs, possibly owing to a read error. Other nucleotide sequences from this sample produce the same CDR3. The rearrangement uses TRBV2 and TRBJ2-1; 10 bases map to TRBD2. The CDR3 covers 15 residues. In germline, CDR1 is SNHLY, CDR2 FYNNEI. The CDR3 region is CASSQAGGPYNEQFF. For the CDR3, the DNA is TGTGCCAGCAGTCAAGCGGGAGGGCCCTACAATGAGCAGTTCTTC.

This clone appeared a few times. The genes are TRBV4-1 and TRBJ1-5; maybe TRBD1 (5 bases). The CDR3 has 16 residues. Between the trimmed V and J ends, which lost 1 base and 2 bases, there was a span of 12 bases. Germline V gene sequence: CDR1 MGHRA, CDR2 YSYEKL. The CDR3 DNA is TGCGCCAGCAGCCAAGTGAATTCGGGGGGCAATCAGCCCCAGCATTTT. It yields the protein CASSQVNSGGNQPQHF.

The chain has TRBV5-1 and TRBJ2-1, with D possibly being TRBD2 (5 bases). The length of the CDR3 is 15 residues. Between the trimmed V and J ends, which lost 3 bases and 1 base, there was a span of 11 bases. Germline V gene lookup returns CDR1 SGHRS and CDR2 YFSETQ. CDR3 residues: CASSWASISYNEQFF. The CDR3 DNA reads TGCGCCAGCAGCTGGGCTAGCATTTCCTACAATGAGCAGTTCTTC. Together with reference TRBV5-1 and TRBJ2-1, the CDR3 gives the full variable domain: KAGVTQTPRYLIKTRGQQVTLSCSPISGHRSVSWYQQTPGQGLQFLFEYFSETQRNKGNFPGRFSGRQFSNSRSEMNVSTLELGDSALYLCASSWASISYNEQFFGPGTRLTVL.

CDR3 coding DNA: TGCGCCAGCAGCCTAAGGGACAGCTCTTCGGGGGAGCAGTACTTC. It codes for CASSLRDSSSGEQYF. The chain couples TRBV5-1 to TRBJ2-7, with TRBD1 identical over 7 bases. Germline V lookup: CDR1 SGHRS, CDR2 YFSETQ. Trimming removed 4 bases from V and 7 bases from J; junction bases left unmatched: 14. The CDR3 sequence is 15 residues long. Based on the CDR3 plus reference TRBV5-1 and TRBJ2-7, the full variable domain is KAGVTQTPRYLIKTRGQQVTLSCSPISGHRSVSWYQQTPGQGLQFLFEYFSETQRNKGNFPGRFSGRQFSNSRSEMNVSTLELGDSALYLCASSLRDSSSGEQYFGPGTRLTVT.

The CDR3 DNA is TGTGCCAGCAGCTTAGCCCTGGGACTAGCGGGAGACTACGAGCAGTACTTC. Translated: CASSLALGLAGDYEQYF. The chain is built from TRBV11-3 and TRBJ2-7, with 14 nucleotides matching TRBD2. V lost 1 base, J lost 3 bases, and 5 bases stayed unmatched. The length of the CDR3 is 17 residues. Per germline, CDR1 SGHNT and CDR2 YENEEA. The variable domain in full, with the rest retrieved from reference TRBV11-3 and TRBJ2-7, is EAGVVQSPRYKIIEKKQPVAFWCNPISGHNTLYWYLQNLGQGPELLIRYENEEAVDDSQLPKDRFSAERLKGVDSTLKIQPAELGDSAVYLCASSLALGLAGDYEQYFGPGTRLTVT.

The rearrangement links TRBV18 to TRBJ2-7; possible D gene TRBD2, 6 bases. Germline V gene lookup returns CDR1 KGHSH and CDR2 LQKENI. Trimming cost V 3 bases and J 5 bases, with 8 bases left between them. The CDR3 loop spans 12 amino acids. CDR3 in amino acids: CASSPGGHEQYF. CDR3 bases: TGTGCCAGCTCACCCGGAGGGCACGAGCAGTACTTC.

The gene calls are TRBV11-2 and TRBJ2-7, with no clear D. Germline CDR1 is SGHAT and CDR2 is FQNNGV. The CDR3 loop spans 15 amino acids. V was shortened by 4 bases and J by 0 bases, with 13 bases between the two germline ends. DNA for the CDR3: TGTGCCAGCAGCTCCCGGGCCGAATTCTCCTACGAGCAGTACTTC. It specifies CASSSRAEFSYEQYF.

The V call is TRBV28, the J call TRBJ1-1; weak D call: TRBD1 (5 bases). The CDR3 contains 14 residues. Germline CDR1 MDHEN, CDR2 SYDVKM. V was trimmed by 4 bases and J by 3 bases, leaving 12 bases between them. The CDR3 sequence: CASSSPGSYTEAFF. The CDR3 region has the DNA TGTGCCAGCAGTTCCCCAGGGAGTTACACTGAAGCTTTCTTT.

This rearrangement joins TRBV2 to TRBJ1-2, with 7 bases lining up with TRBD1. Trimming cost V 8 bases and J 5 bases; bases outside gene matches: 8. The CDR3 loop spans 13 amino acids. Germline V gives CDR1 SNHLY, CDR2 FYNNEI. CDR3 loop: CASEPGQNYGYTF. The CDR3 region has the DNA TGTGCCAGCGAACCGGGACAGAATTATGGCTACACCTTC.

The sample holds one count of this clone. The gene calls are TRBV7-2 and TRBJ2-7; TRBD1 matches 8 bases. Germline CDR1 reads SGHTA; CDR2 reads FQGNSA. V was clipped by 3 bases and J by 2 bases; unmatched bases: 6. The CDR3 is 15 amino acids. The CDR3 DNA reads as TGTGCCAGCAGCTTCTGGACAGGGATGACCTACGAGCAGTACTTC. It codes for CASSFWTGMTYEQYF.

The chain joins TRBV10-1 to TRBJ2-7; 10 bases line up with TRBD1. The V gene's germline CDR1 is WNHNN and CDR2 SYGVQD (reference sequence). V dropped 7 bases and J dropped 2; count of bases not matched to a gene: 5. The CDR3 has 14 residues. CDR3 sequence: CASIEGTGAYEQYF. DNA for the CDR3: TGCGCCAGCATCGAGGGGACAGGGGCCTACGAGCAGTACTTC.

This chain links TRBV7-9 with TRBJ2-7; 7 bases are a match to TRBD1. Germline loops: CDR1 SEHNR, CDR2 FQNEAQ (reference sequence). The CDR3 is made up of 14 amino acids. V lost 0 bases and J lost 10; bases outside the gene matches: 9. DNA of the CDR3: TGTGCCAGCAGCTTAGCAGGTGACAGGGTGGACCAGTACTTC. Protein product: CASSLAGDRVDQYF. The complete variable domain, with remaining parts taken from reference TRBV7-9 and TRBJ2-7, reads DTGVSQNPRHKITKRGQNVTFRCDPISEHNRLYWYRQTLGQGPEFLTYFQNEAQLEKSRLLSDRFSAERPKGSFSTLEIQRTEQGDSAMYLCASSLAGDRVDQYFGPGTRLTVT.

This chain links TRBV7-8 with TRBJ2-2, with 12 nucleotides matching TRBD2. The CDR3 contains 18 residues. Germline loops: CDR1 SGHVS, CDR2 FQNEAQ. V dropped 5 bases and J dropped 5; count of bases not matched to a gene: 12. CDR3 DNA sequence: TGTGCCAGCAGCCGGCGACTAGCGGGAGTAGGAACGACCGGGGAGCTGTTTTTT. This translates into CASSRRLAGVGTTGELFF.

This rearrangement joins TRBV20-1 to TRBJ2-7; unclear D gene. Trimming pared 5 bases from V and 7 bases from J, leaving 12 bases between. This CDR3 region has 11 residues. In germline, CDR1 is DFQATT, CDR2 SNEGSKA (reference sequence). The CDR3 reads CSALSFPEQYF. The CDR3 DNA sequence: TGCAGTGCTCTAAGCTTCCCAGAGCAGTACTTC.

The gene calls are TRBV5-4 and TRBJ2-1; no firm D call. The length of the CDR3 is 12 residues. Trimming cost V 4 bases and J 5 bases, with 7 bases left between them. Germline V gene sequence: CDR1 SGHNT, CDR2 YYREEE (reference sequence). The DNA for the CDR3 is TGTGCCAGCAGCCCCCGAGACAATGAGCAGTTCTTC. This codes for CASSPRDNEQFF.

This chain joins TRBV5-4 and TRBJ2-3, with a possible D match to TRBD2 (5 bases). The CDR3 runs 16 residues. Trimming left V 3 bases short and J 2 bases short, with 16 bases between. Germline CDR1 reads SGHNT; CDR2 reads YYREEE (reference sequence). The CDR3 nucleotides are TGTGCCAGCAGCTCGCCAGCGGCTAGCTACACAGATACGCAGTATTTT. Translated: CASSSPAASYTDTQYF.

This chain links TRBV7-3 with TRBJ2-2; perhaps TRBD2 as D (6 bases). Trimming took 1 base from V and 4 from J, leaving 16 bases between them. The V gene's germline CDR1 is SGHTA and CDR2 FQGTGA. The CDR3 consists of 17 residues. The CDR3 loop is CASSLISGRAGTGELFF. Written as DNA, the CDR3 is TGTGCCAGCAGCTTAATCAGTGGTCGAGCGGGCACCGGGGAGCTGTTTTTT.

The genes are TRBV10-1 and TRBJ2-2; 8 nucleotides line up with TRBD1. This CDR3 comprises 15 residues. Looked up from germline, CDR1 is WNHNN and CDR2 is SYGVQD (reference sequence). V dropped 3 bases and J dropped 4; count of bases not matched to a gene: 4. The CDR3 DNA follows: TGCGCCAGCAGTGATGACAGGGGCCGCACCGGGGAGCTGTTTTTT. Translating gives CASSDDRGRTGELFF.

The chain carries TRBV7-9 and TRBJ1-5; 11 nucleotides match TRBD1. Germline loops: CDR1 SEHNR, CDR2 FQNEAQ (reference sequence). The CDR3 extends over 16 amino acids. The junction had 10 bases not matched to a gene; V was cut back by 4 bases and J by 8 bases. CDR3 bases: TGTGCCAGCAGCTCCTCCGGACAGGGGGCTTGGGAGCCCCAGCATTTT. Protein sequence: CASSSSGQGAWEPQHF.

This chain uses TRBV5-1 with TRBJ2-5, with 15 bases fitting TRBD2. CDR3 length: 17 amino acids. Germline V gene sequence: CDR1 SGHRS, CDR2 YFSETQ. Losses at the gene ends were 3 bases for V and 5 bases for J; bases not matched to a gene: 8. The CDR3 DNA sequence: TGCGCCAGCAGCTCGGGACTAGCGGGAGGTTTACCCGAGACCCAGTACTTC. Amino acids: CASSSGLAGGLPETQYF.

The gene calls are TRBV4-2 and TRBJ1-4; D remains unclear. Germline CDR1 LGHNA, CDR2 YNFKEQ. V lost 4 bases and J lost 8, with 14 bases in between. The CDR3 runs to 14 residues. CDR3 DNA: TGTGCCAGCAGCCCGAGTCGCCGGTCGGAAAAACTGTTTTTT. Amino acids: CASSPSRRSEKLFF.